Listed here are 30 T cell receptor beta chains from one sample, sequenced in a study of CD8 T cells in ankylosing spondylitis. TCRdb re-called the 5' RACE reads through MiXCR, storing one row per CDR3 protein. Of 150,000 to 200,000 distinct CDR3 sequences listed, around a third are singletons. The specimen sequenced was synovial fluid, either unsorted or a sorted T cell fraction (not recorded which). The receptors were gathered from a male donor with ankylosing spondylitis.

This clonotype showed up many times. This chain joins TRBV7-2 and TRBJ2-3, with 10 positions matching TRBD2. From germline, CDR1 is SGHTA and CDR2 FQGNSA. The CDR3 consists of 16 residues. V was clipped by 1 base and J by 5 bases; unmatched bases: 6. Here the CDR3 reads CASSLVLAGSGDTQYF. The CDR3 DNA reads TGTGCCAGCAGCTTAGTACTAGCGGGGTCGGGAGATACGCAGTATTTT.

The chain uses TRBV12-3 or TRBV12-4 and TRBJ1-6, with 8 bases that match TRBD1. J gave up 7 bases and V 2 bases, and 4 bases lay outside the gene matches. This CDR3 contains 15 residues. The CDR3 DNA follows: TGTGCCAGCAGTTTAAGGAGGACAGGGAATTCACCCCTCCACTTT. Its protein is CASSLRRTGNSPLHF.

This clonotype was counted a few times. The chain uses TRBV5-8 and TRBJ2-7; D may be TRBD1 or TRBD2 (5 bases each). Trimming pared 0 bases from V and 4 bases from J, leaving 14 bases between. CDR3 size: 15 residues. Germline assignment: CDR1 SGHTS and CDR2 YDEGEE. CDR3 nucleotides: TGTGCCAGCAGCTTGGCCGGGACGAGCATTTACGAGCAGTACTTC. Protein sequence: CASSLAGTSIYEQYF.

The chain links TRBV12-3 or TRBV12-4 to TRBJ2-5; possible D gene TRBD2, 6 bases. V lost 1 base, J lost 5 bases, and 11 bases lay in between. The CDR3 is made up of 14 amino acids. CDR3 coding DNA: TGTGCCAGCAGTTTAGGGGGGGTCGGCGAGACCCAGTACTTC. It codes for CASSLGGVGETQYF.

This clonotype was seen only a few times. The chain joins TRBV9 to TRBJ2-1; a weak D match, TRBD2 (5 bases). CDR1 and CDR2 (germline): SGDLS, YYNGEE. Deletions cut 0 bases from V and 2 bases from J, with 9 bases between. CDR3 size: 15 residues. The CDR3 coding sequence is TGTGCCAGCAGCGTAGCTGCTAGCCCCTACAATGAGCAGTTCTTC. As protein: CASSVAASPYNEQFF.

In this sample, this clonotype turned up once. V usage is TRBV29-1 and J usage is TRBJ2-3; a weak D match, TRBD1 (5 bases). Germline CDR1 reads SQVTM; CDR2 reads ANQGSEA. The CDR3 runs 14 residues. Trimming stripped 3 bases from V and 6 bases from J, with 16 bases between. In DNA, the CDR3 is TGCAGCGTTGAGTCACCAGGGCATGGGGATACGCAGTATTTT. It codes for CSVESPGHGDTQYF.

CDR3 DNA sequence: TGTGCCAGCAGCGCTAGCGGTCGGGGAACCGGGGAGCTGTTTTTT. Translating it yields CASSASGRGTGELFF. The rearrangement uses TRBV7-9 and TRBJ2-2; 7 nucleotides match TRBD2. The CDR3 is made up of 15 amino acids. V lost 5 bases to trimming and J lost 5 bases; unmatched junction nucleotides: 8. Germline V gives CDR1 SEHNR, CDR2 FQNEAQ (reference sequence).

V gene TRBV7-2 combines with J gene TRBJ2-1, with a possible D match to TRBD1 (6 bases). Germline loops: CDR1 SGHTA, CDR2 FQGNSA. The length of the CDR3 is 13 residues. Trimming removed 5 bases at V and 13 bases at J, with 18 bases between. This chain's CDR3 is CASSKSGTIEQFF. In nucleotides, the CDR3 is TGTGCCAGCAGCAAGTCCGGGACAATCGAACAGTTCTTC.

CDR3 loop: CSAISFSPSVTGELFF. CDR3 coding DNA: TGCAGTGCTATTTCTTTTAGCCCAAGTGTGACCGGGGAGCTGTTTTTT. The chain couples TRBV20-1 to TRBJ2-2; unclear D gene. CDR3 length equals 16 residues. V lost 4 bases, J lost 5 bases, and 20 bases lay in between. Germline V gene lookup returns CDR1 DFQATT and CDR2 SNEGSKA (reference sequence).

This clonotype occurred a few times. This chain links TRBV19 with TRBJ1-3, with 8 bases identical to TRBD1. The germline V gene encodes CDR1 LNHDA and CDR2 SQIVND (reference sequence). Germline trimming cut 3 bases from V and 0 bases from J; bases unmatched to any gene: 7. The CDR3 totals 17 residues. The CDR3 DNA reads TGTGCCAGTAGTATGCCAGGGGGCTCGAGCTCTGGAAACACCATATATTTT. It specifies CASSMPGGSSSGNTIYF.

This clonotype was counted only a few times. The V call is TRBV6-2 or TRBV6-3, the J call TRBJ2-1; D perhaps matches TRBD2 (5 bases). Trimming stripped 6 bases from V and 2 bases from J, with 14 bases between. The CDR3 spans 15 residues. Germline CDR1 MNHEY, CDR2 SVGEGT. CDR3 region: CASRYTSSTYNEQFF. Written as DNA, the CDR3 is TGTGCCAGCAGATATACTAGTTCCACCTACAATGAGCAGTTCTTC.

This chain uses TRBV12-3 or TRBV12-4 with TRBJ2-7; TRBD1 agrees at 8 bases. J was trimmed by 2 bases and V by 1 base; bases with no gene match: 4. The CDR3 runs 15 residues. CDR3 protein: CASSLGGQVTYEQYF. CDR3 sequence (DNA): TGTGCCAGCAGTTTAGGGGGACAGGTCACCTACGAGCAGTACTTC.

The J gene is TRBJ1-2, the V gene TRBV6-2 or TRBV6-3, with 9 bases aligning to TRBD1. Germline V gene sequence: CDR1 MNHEY, CDR2 SVGEGT. The CDR3 is made up of 15 amino acids. V dropped 6 bases and J dropped 4; count of bases not matched to a gene: 9. The CDR3 reads CASSKGQGTVYGYTF. In nucleotides, the CDR3 is TGTGCCAGCAGCAAGGGACAGGGAACCGTCTATGGCTACACCTTC.

This chain joins TRBV6-1 and TRBJ2-1, with 10 bases matching TRBD1. Trimming cost V 8 bases and J 8 bases; bases outside gene matches: 12. The CDR3 totals 15 residues. Germline CDR1 is MNHNS and CDR2 is SASEGT. CDR3 sequence reads: CASASGTGAFHEQFF. In DNA, the CDR3 is TGTGCCAGCGCGTCCGGGACAGGGGCGTTCCATGAGCAGTTCTTC.

This clonotype was counted at least ten times. DNA for the CDR3: TGTGCCAGCAGCTTCGGACAGGGGCCCTACGAGCAGTACTTC. Amino acid sequence: CASSFGQGPYEQYF. This chain joins TRBV7-2 and TRBJ2-7; TRBD1 matches 9 bases. Trimming took 3 bases from V and 2 from J; bases not matched to a gene: 2. The germline gives CDR1 SGHTA, CDR2 FQGNSA. This CDR3 has 14 residues.

The chain employs TRBV11-2 and TRBJ2-1; possibly TRBD1 for D (5 bases). Germline V gene data show CDR1 as SGHAT and CDR2 as FQNNGV. The CDR3 length is 13 residues. Trimming cost V 0 bases and J 5 bases, with 5 bases left between them. Here the CDR3 reads CASSLDRDNEQFF. The CDR3 DNA is TGTGCCAGCAGCTTAGACAGGGACAATGAGCAGTTCTTC.

The V gene is TRBV20-1, the J gene TRBJ1-5; a weak D match, TRBD1 (6 bases). The germline gives CDR1 DFQATT, CDR2 SNEGSKA (reference sequence). V was clipped by 5 bases and J by 4 bases, with 15 bases between them. CDR3 size: 14 residues. The CDR3 region has the DNA TGCAGTGCTGATAACAGGGCCCCTAATCAGCCCCAGCATTTT. This codes for CSADNRAPNQPQHF.

The CDR3 coding sequence is TGTGCCAGCAACCGTTTCCCGGGGACAGGGGGCGATGAGCAGTTCTTC. Translation gives CASNRFPGTGGDEQFF. J is TRBJ2-1 and V is TRBV6-1; 12 bases agree with TRBD1. Germline CDR1 is MNHNS and CDR2 is SASEGT. Trimming removed 7 bases from V and 8 bases from J; junction bases left unmatched: 12. This CDR3 is 16 amino acids long.

The chain uses TRBV29-1 and TRBJ1-2; no firm D call. Trimming took off 7 bases at V and 2 bases at J, with 17 bases between the two ends. This CDR3 has 14 amino acids. In germline, CDR1 is SQVTM, CDR2 ANQGSEA. In DNA form, the CDR3 reads TGCAGCGACGAACTGGACGGGGAAAACTATGGCTACACCTTC. It translates to CSDELDGENYGYTF.

V and J are TRBV6-1 and TRBJ1-2, with 7 bases aligning to TRBD1. V shed 4 bases, J shed 0 bases, and the junction held 5 bases outside the gene matches. CDR3 size: 15 residues. Germline-derived CDR1 and CDR2 are MNHNS and SASEGT. CDR3 sequence: CASSGQGRANYGYTF. CDR3 DNA sequence: TGTGCCAGCAGTGGACAGGGCCGCGCTAACTATGGCTACACCTTC.

The V gene is TRBV6-2 or TRBV6-3, the J gene TRBJ1-5, with D unresolved. Trimming took off 0 bases at V and 8 bases at J, with 14 bases between the two ends. Germline V gene sequence: CDR1 MNHEY, CDR2 SVGEGT. The CDR3 spans 15 residues. The CDR3 spells CASSYSKLGTEPQHF. CDR3 DNA: TGTGCCAGCAGTTACTCGAAGCTGGGTACAGAGCCCCAGCATTTT.

This rearrangement joins TRBV29-1 to TRBJ2-7, with D perhaps assigned TRBD1 or TRBD2 (5 bases each). The CDR3 sequence is 11 residues long. Germline-derived CDR1 and CDR2 are SQVTM and ANQGSEA. Trimming took 4 bases from V and 6 from J, leaving 10 bases between them. CDR3 DNA: TGCAGCGTTGGGTGGGGGATCGAGCAGTACTTC. Residues: CSVGWGIEQYF.

V and J are TRBV28 and TRBJ2-7, with 9 bases fitting TRBD1. Germline assignment: CDR1 MDHEN and CDR2 SYDVKM. V was pared by 4 bases and J by 5 bases, with 6 bases of the junction left unmatched. This CDR3 region has 14 residues. The CDR3 DNA sequence: TGTGCCAGCAGTTCACCGGGACAGGGAAACGAGCAGTACTTC. Amino acid sequence: CASSSPGQGNEQYF.

By share, this clonotype ranks as medium-sized. V and J are TRBV5-5 and TRBJ2-5; tentatively, D is TRBD1 (6 bases). The V end was cut by 5 bases, the J end by 1 base, with 15 bases between. This CDR3 comprises 15 residues. Germline assignment: CDR1 SGHKS and CDR2 YYEKEE (reference sequence). The CDR3 loop is CASRLPTGPQETQYF. Here the CDR3 DNA reads TGTGCCAGCAGACTACCGACAGGCCCCCAAGAGACCCAGTACTTC.

The chain uses TRBV12-3 or TRBV12-4 and TRBJ1-1; TRBD1 agrees at 8 bases. The J segment lost 4 bases and the V segment lost 3 bases, leaving 7 bases of the junction unmatched. The CDR3 is 15 residues long. CDR3 coding DNA: TGTGCCAGCAGTTTTCGCGGACAGGGAGCCACTGAAGCTTTCTTT. It yields the protein CASSFRGQGATEAFF.

The genes are TRBV7-9 and TRBJ2-2, with no clear D. This CDR3 is 15 amino acids long. V lost 3 bases and J lost 3, with 11 bases in between. CDR1 and CDR2 (germline): SEHNR, FQNEAQ (reference sequence). The DNA of the CDR3 is TGTGCCAGCAGCTTTACGTACGGGTACACCGGGGAGCTGTTTTTT. It yields the protein CASSFTYGYTGELFF.

The chain carries TRBV3-1 and TRBJ2-1; D perhaps matches TRBD2 (6 bases). There are 18 residues in the CDR3. The germline V gene has CDR1 LGHDT and CDR2 YNNKEL (reference sequence). V gave up 7 bases and J gave up 7 bases, with 29 bases separating them. The CDR3 protein is CASTPYGRLGGVTNEQFF. Written as DNA, the CDR3 is TGTGCCAGCACCCCATACGGACGACTAGGCGGAGTTACTAATGAGCAGTTCTTC.

This clonotype occurred a few times. The genes are TRBV5-8 and TRBJ1-1; D is unclear. Germline CDR1 reads SGHTS; CDR2 reads YDEGEE. The CDR3 covers 15 residues. V was shortened by 4 bases and J by 1 base, with 14 bases between the two germline ends. The CDR3 loop reads CASSRRVSQNTEAFF. In nucleotides, the CDR3 is TGTGCCAGCAGCCGAAGAGTGAGCCAGAACACTGAAGCTTTCTTT.

V usage is TRBV12-3 or TRBV12-4 and J usage is TRBJ1-3, with 8 positions matching TRBD1. This CDR3 spans 17 amino acids. The J segment lost 1 base and the V segment lost 7 bases, leaving 12 bases of the junction unmatched. CDR3 coding DNA: TGTGCCAGCACCCGGACAGGGAGCTTGGGGTCTGGAAACACCATATATTTT. Its translation is CASTRTGSLGSGNTIYF.

V usage is TRBV9 and J usage is TRBJ1-2; 9 bases are shared with TRBD1. The CDR3 runs 14 residues. Germline CDR1 and CDR2: SGDLS and YYNGEE. The V gene end was trimmed by 4 bases and the J gene end by 3 bases; junction bases not matched to a gene: 4. Here the CDR3 DNA reads TGTGCCAGCAGCAAGGGACAGGGTCACTATGGCTACACCTTC. This codes for CASSKGQGHYGYTF.